This T cell receptor beta chain was recorded in a study of blood T cell repertoires in COVID-19. Study background: COVID-19 samples, acute and convalescent, were from the United States, Italy and Spain. PBMCs, B-cell-depleted T cells, or T cells provided the cDNA or gDNA that made up the material.

The CDR3 is 14 residues long. V lost 0 bases to trimming and J lost 4 bases, with 9 bases between them. Germline-derived CDR1 and CDR2 are MNHEY and SVGAGI. In the source study's methods: Amplified reference gene primers provided the basis for estimating nucleated cell counts. This table comes from immunoSEQ multiplex PCR, and its TCRdb copy is limited to in-frame clones, with some not included. That table furnishes V, J and clone size, whereas the DNA furnished D and trimming. The sample carries around 700,000 clones, about 90% recorded once. The receptor comes from a woman aged 18-29 years with acute or convalescent COVID-19. Sequenced input: peripheral blood. The chain uses TRBV6-5 and TRBJ1-2; D gene unclear. This CDR3 reads CASSYSPGRYGYTF. For the CDR3, the DNA is TGTGCCAGCAGTTACTCACCTGGGCGCTATGGCTACACCTTC.